This entry concerns a single TCR beta chain. This sample was included in a study of early T cells in non-severe SARS-CoV-2 infection. The TCR library protocol attached unique molecular identifiers to the individual cDNA molecules. TCRdb passed the 5' RACE reads through MiXCR, listing each CDR3 protein once. The repertoire holds over 95,000 distinct CDR3 sequences, with approximately 15% as singletons. The CDR3 spans 13 residues. V usage is TRBV21-1 and J usage is TRBJ1-2. TRBV21-1 counts as a pseudogene. The sequenced sample was whole blood. This clonotype was obtained from an adult who was a healthcare worker with PCR-confirmed SARS-CoV-2 infection or an uninfected control (not recorded which). In DNA form, the CDR3 reads TGTGCCAGCAGCAAAGCGCGTGGCTATGGCTACACCTTC. Translated, it gives CASSKARGYGYTF.